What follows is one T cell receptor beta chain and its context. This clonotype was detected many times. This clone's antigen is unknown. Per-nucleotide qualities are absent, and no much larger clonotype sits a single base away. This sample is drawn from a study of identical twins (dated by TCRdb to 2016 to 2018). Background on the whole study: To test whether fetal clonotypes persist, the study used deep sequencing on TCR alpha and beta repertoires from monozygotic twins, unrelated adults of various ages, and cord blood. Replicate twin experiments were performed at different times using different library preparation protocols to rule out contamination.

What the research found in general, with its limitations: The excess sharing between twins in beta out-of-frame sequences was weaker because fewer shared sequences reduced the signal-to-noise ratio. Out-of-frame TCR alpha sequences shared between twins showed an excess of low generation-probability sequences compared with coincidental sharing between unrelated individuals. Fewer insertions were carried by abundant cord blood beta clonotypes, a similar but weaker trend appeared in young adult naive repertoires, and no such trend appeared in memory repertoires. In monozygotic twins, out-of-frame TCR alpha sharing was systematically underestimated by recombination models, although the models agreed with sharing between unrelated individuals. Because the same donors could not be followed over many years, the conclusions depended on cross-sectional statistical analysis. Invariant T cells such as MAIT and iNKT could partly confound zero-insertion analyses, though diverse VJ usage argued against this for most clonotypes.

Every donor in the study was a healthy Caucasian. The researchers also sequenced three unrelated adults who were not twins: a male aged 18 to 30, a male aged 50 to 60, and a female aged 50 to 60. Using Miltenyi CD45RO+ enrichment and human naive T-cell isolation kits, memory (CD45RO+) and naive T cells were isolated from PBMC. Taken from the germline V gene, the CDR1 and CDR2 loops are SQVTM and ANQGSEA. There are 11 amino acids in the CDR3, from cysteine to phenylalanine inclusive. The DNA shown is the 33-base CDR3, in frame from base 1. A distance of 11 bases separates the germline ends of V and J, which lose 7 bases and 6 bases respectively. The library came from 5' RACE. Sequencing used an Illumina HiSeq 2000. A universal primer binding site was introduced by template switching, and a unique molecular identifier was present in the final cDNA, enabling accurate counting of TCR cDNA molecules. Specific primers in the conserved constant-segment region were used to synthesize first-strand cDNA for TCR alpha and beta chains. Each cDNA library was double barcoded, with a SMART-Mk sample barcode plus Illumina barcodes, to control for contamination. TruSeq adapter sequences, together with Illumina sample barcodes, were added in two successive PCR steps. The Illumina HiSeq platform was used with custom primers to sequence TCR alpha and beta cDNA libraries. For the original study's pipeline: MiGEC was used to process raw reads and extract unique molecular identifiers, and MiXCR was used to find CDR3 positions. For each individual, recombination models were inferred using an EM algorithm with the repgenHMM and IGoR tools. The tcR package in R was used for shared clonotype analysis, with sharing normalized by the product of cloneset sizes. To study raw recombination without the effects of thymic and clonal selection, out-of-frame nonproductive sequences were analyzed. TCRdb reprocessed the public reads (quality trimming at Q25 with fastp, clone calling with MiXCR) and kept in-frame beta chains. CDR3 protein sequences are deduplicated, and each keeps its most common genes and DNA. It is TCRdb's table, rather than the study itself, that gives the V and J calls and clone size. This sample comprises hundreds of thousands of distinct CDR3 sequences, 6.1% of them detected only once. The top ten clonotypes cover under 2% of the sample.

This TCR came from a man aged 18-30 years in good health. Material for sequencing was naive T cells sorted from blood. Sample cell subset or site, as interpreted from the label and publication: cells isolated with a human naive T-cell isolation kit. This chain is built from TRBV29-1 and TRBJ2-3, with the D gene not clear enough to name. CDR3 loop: CSGVLGDTQYF. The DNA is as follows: TGCAGCGGTGTCCTCGGGGATACGCAGTATTTT.